Given below is one T cell receptor beta chain in context. The antigen remains undetermined. This sample was included in a study of identical twins. Study results and limitations: Possibly, invariant MAIT and iNKT cells partly confounded zero-insertion analyses. Cord blood beta clonotypes that were abundant carried fewer insertions, and memory repertoires showed no such trend.

V was clipped by 7 bases and J by 8 bases; unmatched bases: 15. Germline V gene data show CDR1 as SGHKS and CDR2 as YYEKEE (reference sequence). This CDR3 spans 15 amino acids. TCRdb reprocessed the 5' RACE reads with MiXCR, giving one entry per CDR3 protein. The sample consists of under 900,000 distinct CDR3 sequences, about 12% of them appearing once. This same sample was also part of a study on yellow fever vaccine responses in identical twins. Per that study: Reportedly, the T cell response mounted by twins to vaccine seemed partly convergent, partly personalized.

The specimen was PBMCs. This sequence was found in a young woman in good health. This chain links TRBV5-5 with TRBJ1-2, with 9 bases lining up with TRBD1. The CDR3 region is CASHLPGQGFLGYTF. DNA for the CDR3: TGTGCCAGCCACCTGCCGGGACAGGGTTTTTTAGGCTACACCTTC.